The clone carrying this T cell receptor (beta chain) is a singleton in its sample. The data originate from a study of blood T cell repertoires in COVID-19. Across the study: Spain, Italy and the United States supplied samples that represented acute and convalescent COVID-19. PBMCs, B-cell-depleted T cells, or T cells were the source of the cDNA or gDNA that made up the material.

V lost 5 bases and J lost 8; bases outside the gene matches: 12. Germline CDR1 is SGHTA and CDR2 is FQGNSA. The CDR3 has 16 residues. As originally analysed: Amplifying reference gene primers gave estimates of nucleated cell counts. The protocol was immunoSEQ multiplex PCR, while the TCRdb copy is restricted to in-frame clones and leaves out a portion. The V and J calls and clone size are taken from that table; D and trimming were inferred from the DNA. The sample has about 90,000 clones; 86% are singletons. The specimen was peripheral blood. This chain links TRBV7-2 with TRBJ2-1; 10 positions agree with TRBD2. The source of this sequence is a man older than 75 with acute or convalescent COVID-19. CDR3 nucleotides: TGTGCCAGCAGCCCTACGACTAGCGGGCTTGGCTATGAGCAGTTCTTC. Its translation: CASSPTTSGLGYEQFF.